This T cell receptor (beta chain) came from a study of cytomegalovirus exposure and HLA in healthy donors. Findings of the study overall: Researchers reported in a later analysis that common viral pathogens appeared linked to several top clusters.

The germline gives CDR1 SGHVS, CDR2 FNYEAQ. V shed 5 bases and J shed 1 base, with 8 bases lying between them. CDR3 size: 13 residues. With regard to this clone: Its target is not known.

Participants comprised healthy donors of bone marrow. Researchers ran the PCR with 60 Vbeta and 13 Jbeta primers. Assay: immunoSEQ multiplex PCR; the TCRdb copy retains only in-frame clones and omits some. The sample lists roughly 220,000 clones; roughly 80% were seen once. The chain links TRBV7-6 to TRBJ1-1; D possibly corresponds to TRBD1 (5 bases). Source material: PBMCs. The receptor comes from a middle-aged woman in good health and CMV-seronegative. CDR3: CASSPTENTEAFF. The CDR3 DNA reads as TGTGCCAGCAGCCCGACAGAGAACACTGAAGCTTTCTTT.